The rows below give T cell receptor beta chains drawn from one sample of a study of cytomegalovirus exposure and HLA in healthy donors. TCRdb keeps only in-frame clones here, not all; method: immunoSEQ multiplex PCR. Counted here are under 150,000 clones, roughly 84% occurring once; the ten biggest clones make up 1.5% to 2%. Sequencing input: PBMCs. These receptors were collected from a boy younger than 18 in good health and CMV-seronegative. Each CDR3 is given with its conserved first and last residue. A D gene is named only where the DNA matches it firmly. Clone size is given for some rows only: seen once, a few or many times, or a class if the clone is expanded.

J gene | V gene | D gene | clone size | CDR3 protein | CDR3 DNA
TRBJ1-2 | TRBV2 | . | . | CASTPGTTKPGYGYTF | TGTGCCAGCACTCCCGGGACTACGAAACCGGGCTACGGCTACACCTTC
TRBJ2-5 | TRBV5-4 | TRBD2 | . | CASSQGPSGGKETQYF | TGTGCCAGCAGCCAAGGCCCTAGCGGGGGGAAAGAGACCCAGTACTTC
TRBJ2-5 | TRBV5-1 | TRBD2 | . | CASSLEPSGGQQETQYF | TGCGCCAGCAGCTTGGAGCCTAGCGGGGGACAACAAGAGACCCAGTACTTC
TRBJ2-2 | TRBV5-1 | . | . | CASQGAISTGELFF | TGCGCCAGCCAGGGTGCGATAAGCACCGGGGAGCTGTTTTTT
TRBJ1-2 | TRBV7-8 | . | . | CASSLGQEANFGYTF | TGTGCCAGCAGCTTAGGACAGGAGGCCAACTTTGGCTACACCTTC
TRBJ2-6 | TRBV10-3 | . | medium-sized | CAITQRESGANVLTF | TGTGCCATCACCCAAAGGGAGTCCGGGGCCAACGTCCTGACTTTC
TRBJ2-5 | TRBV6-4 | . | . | CASRRTAGPYF | TGTGCCAGCAGGAGGACCGCGGGGCCCTACTTC
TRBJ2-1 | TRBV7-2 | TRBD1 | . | CASSADYRPRGHLEQFF | TGTGCCAGCAGCGCCGACTATCGACCTAGGGGGCATCTTGAGCAGTTCTTC
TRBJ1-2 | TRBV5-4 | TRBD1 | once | CASTPFGVDHRGFTF | TGTGCCAGCACCCCGTTCGGAGTGGATCACAGGGGTTTCACCTTC
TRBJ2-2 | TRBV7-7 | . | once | CASSLVSGGELFF | TGTGCCAGCAGCTTAGTATCAGGCGGGGAGCTGTTTTTT
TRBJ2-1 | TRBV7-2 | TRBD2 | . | CASSLALTSWYNEQFF | TGTGCCAGCAGCTTAGCTTTGACTAGCTGGTACAATGAGCAGTTCTTC
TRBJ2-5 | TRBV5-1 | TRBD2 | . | CASSRTSGRVETQYF | TGCGCCAGCAGCAGAACTAGCGGGAGGGTGGAGACCCAGTACTTC
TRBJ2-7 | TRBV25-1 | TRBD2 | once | CASSERGTSGSTHEQYF | TGTGCCAGCAGTGAAAGGGGGACTAGCGGGAGTACTCACGAGCAGTACTTC
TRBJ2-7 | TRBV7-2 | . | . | CASSLAGREQYF | TGTGCCAGCAGTTTGGCGGGGAGGGAGCAGTACTTC
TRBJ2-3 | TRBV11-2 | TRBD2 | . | CASSSGLASDTQYF | TGTGCCAGCAGCTCGGGACTAGCTTCAGATACGCAGTATTTT
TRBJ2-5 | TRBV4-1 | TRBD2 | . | CASSQPRTSEETQYF | TGCGCCAGCAGCCAACCCCGGACTAGCGAAGAGACCCAGTACTTC
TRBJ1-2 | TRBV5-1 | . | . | CASSLDGLANYGYTF | TGCGCCAGCAGCTTGGACGGGTTAGCTAACTATGGCTACACCTTC
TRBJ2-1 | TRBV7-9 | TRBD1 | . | CASSIGQGATLHNEQFF | TGTGCCAGCAGTATAGGACAGGGGGCAACTCTTCACAATGAGCAGTTCTTC
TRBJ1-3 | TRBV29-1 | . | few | CSIILTVSGNTIYF | TGCAGCATTATTTTGACAGTCTCTGGAAACACCATATATTTT
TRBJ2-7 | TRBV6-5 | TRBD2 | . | CASSHPSGRTYEQYF | TGTGCCAGCAGTCACCCAAGCGGGAGAACCTACGAGCAGTACTTC
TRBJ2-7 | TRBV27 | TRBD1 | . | CASSWDRAYEQYF | TGTGCCAGCAGCTGGGACAGGGCCTACGAGCAGTACTTC
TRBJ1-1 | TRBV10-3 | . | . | CAISESEGGSTEAFF | TGTGCCATCAGTGAGTCTGAGGGCGGGTCGACTGAAGCTTTCTTT
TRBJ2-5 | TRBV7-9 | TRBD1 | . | CASSPDPDRDRGRETQYF | TGTGCCAGCAGCCCCGACCCCGATCGGGACAGGGGGCGAGAGACCCAGTACTTC
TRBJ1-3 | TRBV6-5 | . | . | CASSLTTYSGNTIYF | TGTGCCAGCAGTTTAACTACTTACTCTGGAAACACCATATATTTT
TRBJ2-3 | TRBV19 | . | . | CASSIEGGVTDTQYF | TGTGCCAGTAGTATTGAAGGGGGTGTTACAGATACGCAGTATTTT
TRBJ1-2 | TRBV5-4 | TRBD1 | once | CASSSTGGRGYTF | TGTGCCAGCAGCTCGACAGGGGGCCGGGGCTACACCTTC
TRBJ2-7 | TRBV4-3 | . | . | CASSAQGGAYEQYF | TGCGCCAGCAGCGCCCAGGGAGGCGCCTACGAGCAGTACTTC
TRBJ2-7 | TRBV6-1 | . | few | CASSEARHPSYEQYF | TGTGCCAGCAGTGAAGCTCGACACCCTTCCTACGAGCAGTACTTC
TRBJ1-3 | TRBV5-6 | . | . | CASSLGSLSGNTIYF | TGTGCCAGCAGCTTGGGGAGTCTATCTGGAAACACCATATATTTT
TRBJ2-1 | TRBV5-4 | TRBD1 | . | CASSSPPRDRGKEQFF | TGTGCCAGCAGCTCCCCTCCACGGGACAGGGGGAAGGAGCAGTTCTTC
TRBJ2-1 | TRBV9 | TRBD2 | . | CASSEAPTSGRPQSSYNEQFF | TGTGCCAGCAGCGAGGCCCCAACTAGCGGGAGACCACAGAGCTCCTACAATGAGCAGTTCTTC
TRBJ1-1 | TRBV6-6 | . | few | CASTSHIGGTEAFF | TGTGCCAGCACCTCCCATATTGGGGGGACTGAAGCTTTCTTT
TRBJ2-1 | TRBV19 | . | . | CASSLQGANEQFF | TGTGCCAGTAGTTTACAGGGCGCTAATGAGCAGTTCTTC
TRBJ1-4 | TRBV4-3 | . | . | CASSHLGLTESNEKLFF | TGCGCCAGCAGCCACCTTGGCCTGACAGAGAGTAATGAAAAACTGTTTTTT
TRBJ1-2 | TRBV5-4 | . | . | CASSISGQSNYGYTF | TGTGCCAGCAGCATTTCTGGACAGTCAAACTATGGCTACACCTTC
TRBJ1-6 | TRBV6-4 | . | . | CASRPRHDNNSPLHF | TGTGCCAGCAGACCCCGACACGATAATAATTCACCCCTCCACTTT
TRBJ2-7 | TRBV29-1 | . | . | CSVVGRGEYEQYF | TGCAGCGTTGTAGGCAGGGGAGAGTACGAGCAGTACTTC
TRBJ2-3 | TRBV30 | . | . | CAWTPPGETEDTQYF | TGTGCCTGGACACCACCGGGGGAGACCGAAGATACGCAGTATTTT
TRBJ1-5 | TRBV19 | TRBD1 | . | CASSIGGLGTGNQPQHF | TGTGCCAGTAGTATAGGGGGGCTGGGGACAGGGAATCAGCCCCAGCATTTT
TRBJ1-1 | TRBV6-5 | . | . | CATKFTGGTEAFF | TGTGCCACCAAGTTCACCGGGGGCACTGAAGCTTTCTTT
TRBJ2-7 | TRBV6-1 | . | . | CASSGGFEQYF | TGTGCCAGCAGTGGAGGATTTGAGCAGTACTTC
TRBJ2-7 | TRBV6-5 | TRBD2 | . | CASSYQRDFYEQCF | TGTGCCAGCAGTTATCAGCGGGATTTCTACGAGCAGTGCTTC
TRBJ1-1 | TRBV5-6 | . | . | CASSLGGQGGTEAFF | TGTGCCAGCAGCTTAGGTGGTCAGGGCGGCACTGAAGCTTTCTTT
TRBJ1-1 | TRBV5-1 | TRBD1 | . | CASSSGQGAHTEAFF | TGCGCCAGCAGCTCGGGACAGGGGGCTCACACTGAAGCTTTCTTT
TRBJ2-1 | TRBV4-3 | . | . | CASSQDSYNEQFF | TGCGCCAGCAGCCAAGACTCTTACAATGAGCAGTTCTTC
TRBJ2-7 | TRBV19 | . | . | CASSIGLHKAEQYF | TGTGCCAGTAGTATAGGACTACATAAGGCCGAGCAGTACTTC
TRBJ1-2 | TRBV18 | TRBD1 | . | CASSRDRNYGYTF | TGTGCCAGCTCAAGGGACAGAAACTATGGCTACACCTTC
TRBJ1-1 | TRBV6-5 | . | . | CASSYFQGSEAFF | TGTGCCAGCAGTTACTTCCAGGGCTCTGAAGCTTTCTTT
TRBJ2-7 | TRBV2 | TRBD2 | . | CASRSPGLAGSYEQYF | TGTGCCAGCAGGAGTCCCGGACTAGCGGGATCCTACGAGCAGTACTTC
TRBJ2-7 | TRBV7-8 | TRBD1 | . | CASSPRDRGAYEQYF | TGTGCCAGCAGCCCCCGGGACAGGGGGGCCTACGAGCAGTACTTC
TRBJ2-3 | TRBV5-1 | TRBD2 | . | CASSSGLAASTDTQYF | TGCGCCAGCAGCTCGGGACTAGCGGCCAGCACAGATACGCAGTATTTT
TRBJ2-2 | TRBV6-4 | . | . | CASSDSSAGNTGELFF | TGTGCCAGCAGTGACTCATCGGCAGGGAACACCGGGGAGCTGTTTTTT
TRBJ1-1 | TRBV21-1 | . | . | CASSKEQGGGNTEAFF | TGTGCCAGCAGCAAAGAACAGGGTGGGGGTAACACTGAAGCTTTCTTT
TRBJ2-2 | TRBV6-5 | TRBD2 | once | CASSQTSGGTGELFF | TGTGCCAGCAGTCAGACTAGCGGGGGGACCGGGGAGCTGTTTTTT